This is a list of T cell receptor beta chains from one sample in a study of T-cell memory formation after mild COVID-19. TCRdb re-called the 5' RACE reads with MiXCR, one entry per CDR3 protein. The top ten hold approximately 8.1% of the sample, which has roughly 510,000 distinct CDR3 sequences, 17% seen once. Source material: PBMCs or a T cell subset sorted from them (not recorded which). The receptors stem from an adult woman who had mild COVID-19 (a few samples of this study predate the infection). Cell type and time point are not known. Each CDR3 is given with its conserved first and last residue. Each record gives: J gene, V gene, clone size, D gene, CDR3 DNA, CDR3 protein. D genes are given only for firm matches. The size field is filled for only some rows; it gives once, few, many or a size class.

TRBJ2-1	TRBV21-1	few	.	TGTGCCAGCAGCAAAGGTGGCCCTTACTCCTACAATGAGCAGTTCTTC	CASSKGGPYSYNEQFF
TRBJ2-5	TRBV4-1	.	.	TGCGCCAGCAGCCAAGGCTGGGGGGAGACCCAGTACTTC	CASSQGWGETQYF
TRBJ2-3	TRBV15	.	TRBD2	TGTGCCACCAGCTTGACTAGCGGGAGCACAGATACGCAGTATTTT	CATSLTSGSTDTQYF
TRBJ2-1	TRBV7-9	few	.	TGTGCCAGCAGCTTATCCCTCCATGAGCAGTTCTTC	CASSLSLHEQFF
TRBJ2-7	TRBV7-9	.	.	TGTGCCAGCAGCTTAGCGGGCACACTGACCTACGAGCAGTACTTC	CASSLAGTLTYEQYF
TRBJ1-1	TRBV12-3/TRBV12-4	.	.	TGTGCCAGCAGTCCCCCGGGGACGATAAACACTGAAGCTTTCTTT	CASSPPGTINTEAFF
TRBJ2-7	TRBV18	.	TRBD1	TGTGCCAGCTCACCGTACCAAGATACTTTGTCCGGGACAGGGGCAGGGTTC	CASSPYQDTLSGTGAGF
TRBJ1-2	TRBV10-2	.	.	TGCGCCAGCAGTGATCTTCTGGCAGGGCGTGATGGCTACACCTTC	CASSDLLAGRDGYTF
TRBJ2-7	TRBV7-8	few	TRBD2	TGTGCCAGCAGCTTGATACTAGCGGGGGGGCCTCTCTCCGAGCAGTACTTC	CASSLILAGGPLSEQYF
TRBJ2-3	TRBV27	.	.	TGTGCCAGCAACCGCCCCTGGGGGACAGATACGCAGTATTTT	CASNRPWGTDTQYF
TRBJ2-1	TRBV5-6	few	.	TGTGCCAGCAGCTTGGACGACAATGAGCAGTTCTTC	CASSLDDNEQFF
TRBJ2-3	TRBV12-3/TRBV12-4	.	TRBD1	TGTGCCAGCAGTTGGGGGACAGCTAAAGATACGCAGTATTTT	CASSWGTAKDTQYF
TRBJ2-5	TRBV6-6	few	.	TGTGCCAGCAGGCCCGGCCCGGGGGAGACCCAGTACTTC	CASRPGPGETQYF
TRBJ2-1	TRBV28	few	.	TGTGCCAGCAGTTTCGGGGGCTTCAGCTCCTACAATGAGCAGTTCTTC	CASSFGGFSSYNEQFF
TRBJ2-2	TRBV7-9	few	.	TGTGCCAGCAGCTGGACACAGAACACCGGGGAGCTGTTTTTT	CASSWTQNTGELFF
TRBJ2-7	TRBV7-8	.	.	TGTGCCAGCAGCTTAGGGGCCTACGGGACACTGTCCTACGAGCAGTACTTC	CASSLGAYGTLSYEQYF
TRBJ2-1	TRBV7-3	.	.	TGTGCCAGCAGCTACGCCGGCAGCTCCTACAATGAGCAGTTCTTC	CASSYAGSSYNEQFF
TRBJ2-7	TRBV11-2	.	.	TGTGCCAGCAGCTTAGGATGGGATCACTCCTACGAGCAGTACTTC	CASSLGWDHSYEQYF
TRBJ2-7	TRBV15	.	TRBD2	TGTGCCACCAGCAGTATAGCGGGGGGAGACGAGCAGTACTTC	CATSSIAGGDEQYF
TRBJ2-3	TRBV7-2	.	TRBD2	TGTGCCAGCAGCTTACCAGCGGGGGCCCCCGTGATAGATACGCAGTATTTT	CASSLPAGAPVIDTQYF
TRBJ2-1	TRBV29-1	.	.	TGCAGCGTTGCCCGGGACACGCCCTACAATGAGCAGTTCTTC	CSVARDTPYNEQFF
TRBJ2-1	TRBV2	.	TRBD1	TGTGCCAGCAGTGCCGGGACAGGTAACAATGAGCAGTTCTTC	CASSAGTGNNEQFF
TRBJ1-5	TRBV7-2	many	.	TGTGCCAGCAGGTTAGACACGTTTAGCAATCAGCCCCAGCATTTT	CASRLDTFSNQPQHF
TRBJ2-7	TRBV12-3/TRBV12-4	many	TRBD1	TGTGCCAGCAGTTTGTCGGCAGGGGGCTACGAGCAGTACTTC	CASSLSAGGYEQYF
TRBJ1-1	TRBV20-1	few	.	TGCAGTGCTAGAGACTCAGTAAGGGTTCGGAACACTGAAGCTTTCTTT	CSARDSVRVRNTEAFF
TRBJ2-7	TRBV12-3/TRBV12-4	.	TRBD1	TGTGCCAGCACTTGGGGACAGGGGGGCGAGCAGTACTTC	CASTWGQGGEQYF
TRBJ1-4	TRBV15	.	TRBD1	TGTGCCACCAGCAGGGGCATGACAGGGAGTTCGAAGGAAAAACTGTTTTTT	CATSRGMTGSSKEKLFF
TRBJ2-5	TRBV20-1	.	.	TGCAGTGCTAGAGATGGCAGGGAAGAGACCCAGTACTTC	CSARDGREETQYF
TRBJ2-1	TRBV7-3	few	.	TGTGCCAGCAGCTTAATCAGTGGGGCGATAGAGCAGTTCTTC	CASSLISGAIEQFF
TRBJ2-7	TRBV3-1	few	.	TGTGCCAGCAGCCACCACGGACGGGGCCTCGAGCAGTACTTC	CASSHHGRGLEQYF
TRBJ2-7	TRBV5-1	.	TRBD2	TGCGCCAGCAGCTTGATTGGTAGCGGGAGCTCCTACGAGCAGTACTTC	CASSLIGSGSSYEQYF
TRBJ2-2	TRBV27	.	.	TGTGCCACCCGTTTTTACCAGGGGTCCTCCAGCACCGGGGAGCTGTTTTTT	CATRFYQGSSSTGELFF
TRBJ2-1	TRBV6-2/TRBV6-3	few	.	TGTGCCAGCAGCTCCCTGAAACAGCAGGGGCAGTTCTTC	CASSSLKQQGQFF
TRBJ1-3	TRBV5-1	few	TRBD1	TGCGCCAGCCGAATGGGGACAGACTCTGGAAACACCATATATTTT	CASRMGTDSGNTIYF
TRBJ1-5	TRBV2	.	.	TGTGCCAGCAGGGATCCGGGTTATAGCAATCAGCCCCAGCATTTT	CASRDPGYSNQPQHF
TRBJ2-6	TRBV4-1	few	.	TGCGCCAGCAGCCAAGTCTGGGGTGGGGCCAACGTCCTGACTTTC	CASSQVWGGANVLTF
TRBJ2-1	TRBV4-3	few	.	TGCGCCAGCAGCCGAGATTTGGGGGGCCCCTACAATGAGCAGTTCTTC	CASSRDLGGPYNEQFF
TRBJ2-1	TRBV19	.	.	TGTGCCAGTAGACTCGGGGGGCTCAGCTCCTACAATGAGCAGTTCTTC	CASRLGGLSSYNEQFF
TRBJ2-7	TRBV6-6	many	TRBD2	TGTGCCAGCAGTTCCCTGGGACTAGCGGGAGGGTGGTCCGAGCAGTACTTC	CASSSLGLAGGWSEQYF
TRBJ1-5	TRBV19	.	.	TGTGCCAGTAGTATATCCAGCCTTTTCGGTCAGCCCCAGCATTTT	CASSISSLFGQPQHF
TRBJ1-1	TRBV19	.	.	TGTGCCAGTACCCCTGGGGGGTTTGGCGCTTTCTTT	CASTPGGFGAFF
TRBJ2-7	TRBV5-5	few	.	TGTGCCAGCACCCCGTGGCAGCTCTTCTACGAGCAGTACTTC	CASTPWQLFYEQYF
TRBJ2-2	TRBV5-1	few	.	TGCGCCAGCAGCTTGGAGCCTCCCGGGACCGCGAACACCGGGGAGCTGTTTTTT	CASSLEPPGTANTGELFF
TRBJ2-2	TRBV5-1	few	.	TGCGCCAGCAGCCAAAGTACAGGGAACGGGGAGCTGTTTTTT	CASSQSTGNGELFF
TRBJ2-6	TRBV9	.	TRBD2	TGTGCCAGCAGCGTAGGGGGACTAGTCGGGTCTGGGGCCAACGTCCTGACTTTC	CASSVGGLVGSGANVLTF
TRBJ2-3	TRBV12-3/TRBV12-4	few	TRBD1	TGTGCCAGCGGAGGACAGGGGGTGTTTGGCACAGATACGCAGTATTTT	CASGGQGVFGTDTQYF
TRBJ2-7	TRBV4-2	.	.	TGTGCCAGCAGCCCGGGACCGGGAAACTACGAGCAGTACTTC	CASSPGPGNYEQYF
TRBJ2-2	TRBV5-6	.	.	TGTGCCAGCAGCTTGCTGGGGGACACATACACCGGGGAGCTGTTTTTT	CASSLLGDTYTGELFF
TRBJ2-7	TRBV11-2	many	TRBD1	TGTGCCAGCAGCTCCGGGACAGGTTTATACGAGCAGTACTTC	CASSSGTGLYEQYF
TRBJ1-6	TRBV29-1	medium-sized	TRBD1	TGCAGCGTTGAGGGACAGGGGCACCTCCACTTT	CSVEGQGHLHF
TRBJ2-3	TRBV5-1	.	TRBD2	TGCGCCAGCAGCTCCCAGACTAGCGGGGGGACAGATACGCAGTATTTT	CASSSQTSGGTDTQYF
TRBJ1-1	TRBV27	.	.	TGTGCCAGCGGATTAGGCAGGACTGAAGCTTTCTTT	CASGLGRTEAFF
TRBJ1-4	TRBV6-6	.	.	TGTGCCAGCAGTTACCTGTCGGGGACGGCTAATGAAAAACTGTTTTTT	CASSYLSGTANEKLFF
TRBJ2-7	TRBV2	few	TRBD2	TGTGCCAGCAAGGAGGGACTAGCGGGTTACGAGCAGTACTTC	CASKEGLAGYEQYF
TRBJ2-5	TRBV29-1	.	TRBD1	TGCAGCGACAGGGGCTTAGGAGAGACCCAGTACTTC	CSDRGLGETQYF
TRBJ1-4	TRBV5-5	few	.	TGTGCCAGCAGCCCCAACGCTGGACTTAGGAATGAAAAACTGTTTTTT	CASSPNAGLRNEKLFF
TRBJ2-1	TRBV7-9	.	.	TGTGCCAGCAGCTCCCAATTACTCGGTAGTGAGCAGTTCTTC	CASSSQLLGSEQFF